This TCR beta chain is drawn from a study of T cell repertoires in ileal Crohn's disease. The time point was: neoterminal ileum biopsy at postoperative endoscopy, about 6 months after surgery. Produced via immunoSEQ multiplex PCR; TCRdb's table is partial and in-frame only. The table includes about 62,000 clones, less than 90% detected once. Sample: ileal tissue. This clonotype originated in an adult with Crohn's disease.

The CDR3 nucleotides read TGTGCCAGCAGCTTAGGGTGGACAGAGGAAGCTTTCTTT. As protein: CASSLGWTEEAFF. The V gene is TRBV7-3, the J gene TRBJ1-1, with a possible D match to TRBD1 (6 bases). The length of the CDR3 is 13 residues. V was pared by 2 bases and J by 8 bases, with 12 bases between. CDR1 is SGHTA and CDR2 is FQGTGA in the germline V gene.